This entry lists 26 T cell receptor beta chains sequenced from one sample in a study of blood T cell repertoires in COVID-19. Repertoires were generated with immunoSEQ multiplex PCR, while TCRdb's copy carries only in-frame clones and drops some. The table lists under 40,000 clones, around nine tenths of them singletons. Sequencing was performed on peripheral blood. These TCRs come from a man aged 60 to 75 with active COVID-19.

This clone has more than one count but fewer than ten. The V and J genes are TRBV19 and TRBJ1-3; D gene uncertain. CDR3 length equals 15 residues. The V gene's germline CDR1 is LNHDA and CDR2 SQIVND (reference sequence). Trimming cost V 3 bases and J 2 bases, with 11 bases left between them. The DNA of the CDR3 is TGTGCCAGTAGTATCTCAGTCCGCACTGGAAACACCATATATTTT. This codes for CASSISVRTGNTIYF.

V and J are TRBV6-1 and TRBJ1-5, with unresolved D. Germline values: CDR1 MNHNS, CDR2 SASEGT. V was pared by 4 bases and J by 2 bases, with 15 bases between. There are 16 residues in the CDR3. CDR3 sequence (DNA): TGTGCCAGCAGTGCCCTGGGGTGGGAGGGCAATCAGCCCCAGCATTTT. This gives the protein CASSALGWEGNQPQHF.

This rearrangement joins TRBV19 to TRBJ2-2; D may be TRBD1 (6 bases). V was shortened by 5 bases and J by 1 base, with 11 bases between the two germline ends. The germline V gene has CDR1 LNHDA and CDR2 SQIVND (reference sequence). This CDR3 region has 15 residues. CDR3 loop: CASSPGHKNTGELFF. The CDR3 nucleotides are TGTGCCAGTAGTCCGGGACACAAGAACACCGGGGAGCTGTTTTTT.

This clone was seen a single time. The chain recombines TRBV3-1 (or the pseudogene TRBV3-2) with TRBJ1-3; D perhaps matches TRBD1 (6 bases). The V gene's germline CDR1 is LGHDT and CDR2 YNNKEL (reference sequence). Trimming removed 1 base from V and 4 bases from J, with 17 bases in between. CDR3 length: 17 residues. DNA for the CDR3: TGTGCCAGCAGCCAAGCAGGGTCAGGGGTGAGAGGAAACACCATATATTTT. This sequence encodes CASSQAGSGVRGNTIYF.

The gene calls are TRBV27 and TRBJ1-4; 7 bases agree with TRBD1. Germline CDR1 MNHEY, CDR2 SMNVEV (reference sequence). Germline trimming cut 4 bases from V and 5 bases from J; bases unmatched to any gene: 4. The CDR3 spans 14 residues. The CDR3 reads CASSSRGPNEKLFF. The CDR3 DNA sequence: TGTGCCAGCAGTTCGAGGGGGCCCAATGAAAAACTGTTTTTT. Drawing the rest from reference TRBV27 and TRBJ1-4, the complete variable domain is EAQVTQNPRYLITVTGKKLTVTCSQNMNHEYMSWYRQDPGLGLRQIYYSMNVEVTDKGDVPEGYKVSRKEKRNFPLILESPSPNQTSLYFCASSSRGPNEKLFFGSGTQLSVL.

The genes are TRBV5-4 and TRBJ1-4, with 9 nucleotides matching TRBD1. Losses at the gene ends were 3 bases for V and 5 bases for J; bases not matched to a gene: 5. CDR1 is SGHNT, CDR2 YYREEE, per germline (reference sequence). The CDR3 has 15 amino acids. The CDR3 here is CASSSDRGINEKLFF. As DNA, the CDR3 is TGTGCCAGCAGCTCAGACAGGGGGATAAATGAAAAACTGTTTTTT.

The V gene is TRBV19, the J gene TRBJ2-3, with 7 bases fitting TRBD2. The CDR3 is 14 residues long. CDR1 is LNHDA, CDR2 SQIVND, per germline (reference sequence). The V gene end was trimmed by 3 bases and the J gene end by 4 bases; junction bases not matched to a gene: 4. The DNA for the CDR3 is TGTGCCAGTAGTATCAGGACTAGATCAGATACGCAGTATTTT. Translation: CASSIRTRSDTQYF.

The gene calls are TRBV6-6 and TRBJ1-3; 8 nucleotides agree with TRBD1. This CDR3 spans 15 amino acids. Per germline, CDR1 MNHNY and CDR2 SVGAGI (reference sequence). V dropped 6 bases and J dropped 0; count of bases not matched to a gene: 4. CDR3 coding DNA: TGTGCCAGCAGCAGCAGGGGGCACTCTGGAAACACCATATATTTT. It encodes CASSSRGHSGNTIYF.

This chain connects TRBV6-6 to TRBJ2-5, with D maybe TRBD1 (6 bases). Germline assignment: CDR1 MNHNY and CDR2 SVGAGI (reference sequence). This CDR3 is 15 amino acids long. V was pared by 6 bases and J by 2 bases, with 16 bases between. CDR3 amino acids: CASRPARDTQETQYF. Written as DNA, the CDR3 is TGTGCCAGCAGACCAGCTCGGGACACACAAGAGACCCAGTACTTC.

The chain joins TRBV5-4 to TRBJ1-1; 12 bases align to TRBD1. The CDR3 is made up of 16 amino acids. Trimming at V came to 3 bases and at J to 7 bases, leaving 10 bases not matched to a gene. CDR1 and CDR2 (germline): SGHNT, YYREEE (reference sequence). CDR3 nucleotides: TGTGCCAGCAGCTCCCGGCCGGGACAGGGGGCGAGTGAAGCTTTCTTT. It encodes CASSSRPGQGASEAFF.

The chain links TRBV7-9 to TRBJ1-1; TRBD1 aligns across 8 bases. The CDR3 length is 14 residues. Unmatched junction bases numbered 2, after V lost 5 bases and J lost 0 bases. Germline CDR1 is SEHNR and CDR2 is FQNEAQ (reference sequence). The CDR3 DNA reads TGTGCCAGCAGCGGGGGACAGGTGAACACTGAAGCTTTCTTT. It specifies CASSGGQVNTEAFF.

V is TRBV27 and J is TRBJ2-2, with D maybe TRBD2 (5 bases). The V and J ends lost 0 bases and 6 bases respectively, with 8 bases between them. CDR3 length: 14 amino acids. The germline V gene has CDR1 MNHEY and CDR2 SMNVEV (reference sequence). CDR3 sequence (DNA): TGTGCCAGCAGTTTATCCGGGGTTCCCGGGGAGCTGTTTTTT. Protein sequence: CASSLSGVPGELFF.

The J gene is TRBJ2-5, the V gene TRBV5-4; 8 bases map to TRBD2. Germline V lookup: CDR1 SGHNT, CDR2 YYREEE (reference sequence). The CDR3 runs 15 residues. The V gene end was trimmed by 1 base and the J gene end by 4 bases; junction bases not matched to a gene: 6. CDR3 sequence reads: CASSLRAGGGETQYF. DNA of the CDR3: TGTGCCAGCAGCTTGAGGGCGGGAGGAGGAGAGACCCAGTACTTC.

The chain recombines TRBV6-1 with TRBJ2-3, with D possibly being TRBD2 (5 bases). In germline, CDR1 is MNHNS, CDR2 SASEGT. The CDR3 spans 16 residues. Trimming stripped 7 bases from V and 0 bases from J, with 17 bases between. This CDR3 is CASIEAGFLSTDTQYF. The CDR3 region has the DNA TGTGCCAGCATTGAGGCGGGTTTTCTTAGCACAGATACGCAGTATTTT.

The CDR3 here is CASSLLAPTANTGELFF. CDR3 nucleotides: TGTGCCAGCAGCTTACTAGCGCCTACCGCGAACACCGGGGAGCTGTTTTTT. This sequence joins TRBV7-2 and TRBJ2-2, with D possibly matching TRBD2 (6 bases). The CDR3 extends over 17 amino acids. Germline V gene lookup returns CDR1 SGHTA and CDR2 FQGNSA. V dropped 2 bases and J dropped 0 bases, with 13 bases sitting between them.

The chain is built from TRBV9 and TRBJ1-2, with 8 bases matching TRBD1. Germline CDR1 SGDLS, CDR2 YYNGEE. V lost 4 bases and J lost 5; bases outside the gene matches: 10. The length of the CDR3 is 15 residues. As DNA, the CDR3 is TGTGCCAGCAGCCCTTACCAGGGGGCCGGGTATGGCTACACCTTC. Residues: CASSPYQGAGYGYTF.

The V gene is TRBV10-3, the J gene TRBJ2-5, with 7 bases lining up with TRBD1. CDR1 ENHRY and CDR2 SYGVKD come from the germline V gene. The CDR3 runs to 15 residues. After removal of 2 bases from V and 1 base from J, the junction contained 4 bases not matched to a gene. The CDR3 sequence: CAISEGQVAQETQYF. The CDR3 nucleotides read TGTGCCATCAGTGAGGGACAGGTAGCCCAAGAGACCCAGTACTTC.

This sequence joins TRBV21-1 and TRBJ2-5; TRBD1 is the table's D call and was not checked against the DNA. TRBV21-1 is a documented pseudogene. The CDR3 is made up of 15 amino acids. The CDR3 DNA follows: TGTGCCAGCAGAACCAGGACAGGGGGTGAGGAGACCCAGTACTTC. Protein sequence: CASRTRTGGEETQYF.

The genes are TRBV6-5 and TRBJ2-7, with D possibly matching TRBD1 (6 bases). The CDR3 length is 12 residues. Germline values: CDR1 MNHEY, CDR2 SVGAGI. Trimming cost V 6 bases and J 2 bases, with 8 bases left between them. DNA for the CDR3: TGTGCCAGCAGCTCAGGGGCCTACGAGCAGTACTTC. Encoded protein: CASSSGAYEQYF.

This rearrangement joins TRBV14 to TRBJ2-2, with TRBD2 identical over 7 bases. Unmatched junction bases numbered 10, after V lost 1 base and J lost 8 bases. The CDR3 loop spans 16 amino acids. The germline gives CDR1 SGHDN, CDR2 FVKESK. The DNA for the CDR3 is TGTGCCAGCAGCCAAGTGGTTGCGGGAGTAGGTGGGGAGCTGTTTTTT. Translated: CASSQVVAGVGGELFF.

The J gene is TRBJ1-1, the V gene TRBV6-5; 7 nucleotides line up with TRBD1. Germline V lookup: CDR1 MNHEY, CDR2 SVGAGI. This CDR3 is built from 13 residues. The V segment lost 9 bases and the J segment 3 bases; nucleotides outside the gene matches: 7. The CDR3 DNA follows: TGTGCCAGTGGAGGGACAGTCGACACTGAAGCTTTCTTT. Its protein product is CASGGTVDTEAFF.

The chain has TRBV7-4 and TRBJ2-3; tentative D call: TRBD2 (5 bases). The germline V and J ends were trimmed by 2 bases and 2 bases, with 17 bases remaining between them. Germline loops: CDR1 SGHVT, CDR2 SQSDAQ. This CDR3 is built from 17 residues. The CDR3 reads CASSLCRRLAVTDTQYF. The CDR3 DNA reads TGTGCCAGCAGCTTATGCCGGCGGCTAGCAGTCACAGATACGCAGTATTTT.

The gene calls are TRBV6-2 or TRBV6-3 and TRBJ2-7; weak D call: TRBD2 (6 bases). Trimming removed 0 bases from V and 7 bases from J, with 10 bases in between. Germline CDR1 and CDR2: MNHEY and SVGEGT. This CDR3 has 13 residues. The CDR3 spells CASSYSPAGEQYF. CDR3 in DNA: TGTGCCAGCAGTTACTCGCCTGCGGGGGAGCAGTACTTC.

This chain links TRBV6-2 or TRBV6-3 with TRBJ1-1; 7 bases are a match to TRBD1. This CDR3 has 14 amino acids. Per the germline V gene, CDR1 is MNHEY and CDR2 is SVGEGT. Trimming at V came to 0 bases and at J to 6 bases, leaving 4 bases not matched to a gene. The DNA of the CDR3 is TGTGCCAGCAGTTACTCTCAGGGGGTGGCTGAAGCTTTCTTT. This encodes CASSYSQGVAEAFF.

The chain carries TRBV19 and TRBJ1-4; the match to TRBD1 covers 7 bases. The ends lost 1 base at V and 5 bases at J; junction bases unmatched: 7. The CDR3 is 16 amino acids. Germline V gene sequence: CDR1 LNHDA, CDR2 SQIVND (reference sequence). The CDR3 spells CASSIVRTGGNEKLFF. For the CDR3, the DNA is TGTGCCAGTAGTATAGTGAGGACAGGAGGAAATGAAAAACTGTTTTTT. Looking up the rest from reference TRBV19 and TRBJ1-4 gives the full variable domain: DGGITQSPKYLFRKEGQNVTLSCEQNLNHDAMYWYRQDPGQGLRLIYYSQIVNDFQKGDIAEGYSVSREKKESFPLTVTSAQKNPTAFYLCASSIVRTGGNEKLFFGSGTQLSVL.

The V and J genes are TRBV27 and TRBJ2-1; weak D call: TRBD1 (7 bases). Trimming removed 5 bases at V and 9 bases at J, with 23 bases between. The CDR3 contains 16 residues. CDR1 is MNHEY, CDR2 SMNVEV, per germline (reference sequence). CDR3 loop: CASSPRDRALGGEQFF. The CDR3, as DNA: TGTGCCAGCAGTCCCCGGGACAGAGCCTTGGGGGGTGAGCAGTTCTTC.